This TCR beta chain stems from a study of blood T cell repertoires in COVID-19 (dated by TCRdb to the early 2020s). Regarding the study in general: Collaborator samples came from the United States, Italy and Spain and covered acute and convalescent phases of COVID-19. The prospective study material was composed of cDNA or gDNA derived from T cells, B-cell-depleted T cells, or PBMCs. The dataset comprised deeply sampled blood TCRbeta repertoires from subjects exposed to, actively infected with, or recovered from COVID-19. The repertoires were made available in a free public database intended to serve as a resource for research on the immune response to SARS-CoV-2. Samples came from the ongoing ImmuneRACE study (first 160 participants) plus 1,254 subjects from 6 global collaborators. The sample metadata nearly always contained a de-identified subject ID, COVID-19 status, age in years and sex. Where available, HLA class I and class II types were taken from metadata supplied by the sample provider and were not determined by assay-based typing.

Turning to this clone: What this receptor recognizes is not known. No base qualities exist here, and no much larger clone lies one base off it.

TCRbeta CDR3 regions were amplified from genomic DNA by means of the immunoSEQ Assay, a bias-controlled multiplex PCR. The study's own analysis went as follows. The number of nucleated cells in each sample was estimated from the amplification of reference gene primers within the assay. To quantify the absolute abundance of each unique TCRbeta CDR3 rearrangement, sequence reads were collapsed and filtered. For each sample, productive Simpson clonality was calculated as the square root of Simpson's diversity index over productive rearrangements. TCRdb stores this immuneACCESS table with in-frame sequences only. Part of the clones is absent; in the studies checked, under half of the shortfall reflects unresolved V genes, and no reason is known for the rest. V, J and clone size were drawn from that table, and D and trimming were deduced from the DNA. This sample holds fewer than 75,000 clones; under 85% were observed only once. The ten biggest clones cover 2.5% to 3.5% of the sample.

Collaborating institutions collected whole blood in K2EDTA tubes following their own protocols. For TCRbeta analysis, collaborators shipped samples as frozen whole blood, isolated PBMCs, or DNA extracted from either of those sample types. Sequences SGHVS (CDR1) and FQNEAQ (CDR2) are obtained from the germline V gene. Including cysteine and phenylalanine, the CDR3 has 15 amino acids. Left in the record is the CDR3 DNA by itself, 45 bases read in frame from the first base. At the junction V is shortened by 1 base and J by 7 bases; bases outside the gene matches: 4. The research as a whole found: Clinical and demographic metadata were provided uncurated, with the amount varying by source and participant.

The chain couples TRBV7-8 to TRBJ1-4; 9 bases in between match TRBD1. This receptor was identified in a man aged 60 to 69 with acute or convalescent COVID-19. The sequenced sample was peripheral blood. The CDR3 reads CASSLDRDRVEKLFF. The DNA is TGTGCCAGCAGCTTAGACCGGGACAGGGTTGAAAAACTGTTTTTT.